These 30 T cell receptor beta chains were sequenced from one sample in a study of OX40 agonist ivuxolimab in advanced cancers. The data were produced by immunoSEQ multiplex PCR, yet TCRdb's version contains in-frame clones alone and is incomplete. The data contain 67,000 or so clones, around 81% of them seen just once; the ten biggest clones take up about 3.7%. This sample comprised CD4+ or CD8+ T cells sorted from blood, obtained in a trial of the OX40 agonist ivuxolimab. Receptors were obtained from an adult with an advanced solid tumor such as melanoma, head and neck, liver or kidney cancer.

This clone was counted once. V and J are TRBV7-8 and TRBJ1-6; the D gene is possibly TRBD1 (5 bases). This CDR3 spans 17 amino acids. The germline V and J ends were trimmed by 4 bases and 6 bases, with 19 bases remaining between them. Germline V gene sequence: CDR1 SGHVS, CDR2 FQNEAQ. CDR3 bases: TGTGCCAGCAGCTCCGCCGTGGCCAGGGAGATTAATTCACCCCTCCACTTT. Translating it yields CASSSAVAREINSPLHF.

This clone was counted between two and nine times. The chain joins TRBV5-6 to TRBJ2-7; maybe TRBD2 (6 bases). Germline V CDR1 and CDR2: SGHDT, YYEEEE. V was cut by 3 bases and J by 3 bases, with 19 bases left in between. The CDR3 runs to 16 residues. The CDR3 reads CASSSQNHPGSYEQYF. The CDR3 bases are TGTGCCAGCAGCTCCCAGAACCACCCCGGGAGCTACGAGCAGTACTTC.

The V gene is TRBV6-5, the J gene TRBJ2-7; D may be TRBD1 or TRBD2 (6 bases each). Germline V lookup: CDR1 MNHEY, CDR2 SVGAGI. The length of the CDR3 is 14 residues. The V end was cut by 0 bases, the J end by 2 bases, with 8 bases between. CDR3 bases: TGTGCCAGCAGTTACTCACGGGGGCCCTACGAGCAGTACTTC. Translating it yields CASSYSRGPYEQYF.

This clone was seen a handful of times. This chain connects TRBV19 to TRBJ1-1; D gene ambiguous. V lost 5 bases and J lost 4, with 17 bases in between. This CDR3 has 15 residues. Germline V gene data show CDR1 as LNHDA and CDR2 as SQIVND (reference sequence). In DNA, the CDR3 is TGTGCCAGTAGTCCTCGTGGTGGCACCTCCACTGAAGCTTTCTTT. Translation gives CASSPRGGTSTEAFF.

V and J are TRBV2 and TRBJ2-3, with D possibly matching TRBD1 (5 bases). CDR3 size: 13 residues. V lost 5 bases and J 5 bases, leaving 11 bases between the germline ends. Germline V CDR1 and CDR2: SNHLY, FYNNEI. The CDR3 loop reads CASSLGRGDTQYF. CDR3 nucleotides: TGTGCCAGCAGTTTAGGAAGGGGAGATACGCAGTATTTT.

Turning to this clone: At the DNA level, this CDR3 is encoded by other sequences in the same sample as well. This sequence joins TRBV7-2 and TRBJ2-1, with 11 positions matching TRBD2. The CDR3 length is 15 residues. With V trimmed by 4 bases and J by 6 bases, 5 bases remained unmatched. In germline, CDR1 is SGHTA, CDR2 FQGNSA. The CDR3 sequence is CASSSGLAGVNEQFF. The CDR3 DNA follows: TGTGCCAGCAGCTCCGGACTAGCGGGCGTCAATGAGCAGTTCTTC.

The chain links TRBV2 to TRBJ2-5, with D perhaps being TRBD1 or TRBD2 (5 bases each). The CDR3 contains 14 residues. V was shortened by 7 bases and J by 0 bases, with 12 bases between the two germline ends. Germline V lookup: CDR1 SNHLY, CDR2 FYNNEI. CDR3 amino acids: CASKGTRNQETQYF. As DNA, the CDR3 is TGTGCCAGCAAAGGGACGCGGAACCAAGAGACCCAGTACTTC.

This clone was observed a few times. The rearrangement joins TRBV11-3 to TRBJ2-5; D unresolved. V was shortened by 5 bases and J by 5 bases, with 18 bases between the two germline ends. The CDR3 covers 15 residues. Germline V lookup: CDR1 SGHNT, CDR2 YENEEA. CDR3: CASSRPGLESETQYF. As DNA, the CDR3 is TGTGCCAGCAGCAGACCGGGCCTGGAGTCGGAGACCCAGTACTTC. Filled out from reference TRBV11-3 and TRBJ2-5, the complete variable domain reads EAGVVQSPRYKIIEKKQPVAFWCNPISGHNTLYWYLQNLGQGPELLIRYENEEAVDDSQLPKDRFSAERLKGVDSTLKIQPAELGDSAVYLCASSRPGLESETQYFGPGTRLLVL.

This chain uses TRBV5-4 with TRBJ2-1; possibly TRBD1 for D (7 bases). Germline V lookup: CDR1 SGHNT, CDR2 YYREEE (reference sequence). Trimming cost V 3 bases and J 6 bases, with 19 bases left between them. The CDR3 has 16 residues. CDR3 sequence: CASSSRGAGQLNEQFF. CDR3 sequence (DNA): TGTGCCAGCAGCTCTAGGGGTGCGGGACAGCTCAATGAGCAGTTCTTC.

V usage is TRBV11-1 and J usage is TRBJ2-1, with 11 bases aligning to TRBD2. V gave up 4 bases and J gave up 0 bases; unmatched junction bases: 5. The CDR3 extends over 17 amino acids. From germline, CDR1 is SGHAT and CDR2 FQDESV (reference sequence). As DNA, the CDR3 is TGTGCCAGCAGCTGGGGACTAGCGGTCCCCTCCTACAATGAGCAGTTCTTC. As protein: CASSWGLAVPSYNEQFF.

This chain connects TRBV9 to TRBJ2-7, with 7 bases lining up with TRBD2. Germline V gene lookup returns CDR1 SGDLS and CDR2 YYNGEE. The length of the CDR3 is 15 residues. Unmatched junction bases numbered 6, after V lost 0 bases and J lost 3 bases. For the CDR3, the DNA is TGTGCCAGCAGCGTAGGAGCTAGCGGAGTCTACGAGCAGTACTTC. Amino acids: CASSVGASGVYEQYF. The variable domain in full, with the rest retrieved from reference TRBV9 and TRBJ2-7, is DSGVTQTPKHLITATGQRVTLRCSPRSGDLSVYWYQQSLDQGLQFLIQYYNGEERAKGNILERFSAQQFPDLHSELNLSSLELGDSALYFCASSVGASGVYEQYFGPGTRLTVT.

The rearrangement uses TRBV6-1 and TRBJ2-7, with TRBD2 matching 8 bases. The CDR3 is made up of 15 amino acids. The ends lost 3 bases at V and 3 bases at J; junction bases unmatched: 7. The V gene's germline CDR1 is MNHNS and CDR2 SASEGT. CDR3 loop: CASSDPGLGYYEQYF. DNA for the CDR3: TGTGCCAGCAGTGACCCGGGACTAGGATACTACGAGCAGTACTTC.

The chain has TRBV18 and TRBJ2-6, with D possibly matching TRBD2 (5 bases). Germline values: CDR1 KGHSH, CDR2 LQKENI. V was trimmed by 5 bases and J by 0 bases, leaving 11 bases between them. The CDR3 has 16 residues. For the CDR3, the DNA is TGTGCCAGCTCAGGCGGGCGGGTCTCTGGGGCCAACGTCCTGACTTTC. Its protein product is CASSGGRVSGANVLTF.

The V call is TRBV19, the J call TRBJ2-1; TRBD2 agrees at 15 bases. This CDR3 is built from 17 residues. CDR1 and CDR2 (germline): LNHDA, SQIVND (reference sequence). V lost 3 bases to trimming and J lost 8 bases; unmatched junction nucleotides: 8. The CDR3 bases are TGTGCCAGTAGTATCGGGACTAGCGGGAGGAGGGGTGATGAGCAGTTCTTC. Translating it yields CASSIGTSGRRGDEQFF.

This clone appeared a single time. CDR3 sequence (DNA): TGTGCCAGCAGTTACTCAAGGGGAGACAATCAGCCCCAGCATTTT. Its protein product is CASSYSRGDNQPQHF. This sequence joins TRBV6-6 and TRBJ1-5, with D possibly TRBD1 on 5 matching bases. Trimming pared 0 bases from V and 3 bases from J, leaving 9 bases between. Germline values: CDR1 MNHNY, CDR2 SVGAGI (reference sequence). This CDR3 spans 15 amino acids.

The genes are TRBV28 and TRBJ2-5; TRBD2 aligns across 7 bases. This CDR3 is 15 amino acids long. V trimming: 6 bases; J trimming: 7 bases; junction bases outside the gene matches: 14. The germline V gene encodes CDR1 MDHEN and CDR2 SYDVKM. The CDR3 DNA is TGTGCCAGCAGCCAAGATAGACTAGCAGAGGGGACCCAGTACTTC. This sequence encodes CASSQDRLAEGTQYF.

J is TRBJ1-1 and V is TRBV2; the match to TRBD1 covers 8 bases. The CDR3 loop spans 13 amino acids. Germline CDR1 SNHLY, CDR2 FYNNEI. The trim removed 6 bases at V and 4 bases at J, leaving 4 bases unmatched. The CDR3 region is CASSVDRGTEAFF. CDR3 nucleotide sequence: TGTGCCAGCAGCGTAGACAGGGGCACTGAAGCTTTCTTT. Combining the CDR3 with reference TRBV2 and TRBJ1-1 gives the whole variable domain EPEVTQTPSHQVTQMGQEVILRCVPISNHLYFYWYRQILGQKVEFLVSFYNNEISEKSEIFDDQFSVERPDGSNFTLKIRSTKLEDSAMYFCASSVDRGTEAFFGQGTRLTVV.

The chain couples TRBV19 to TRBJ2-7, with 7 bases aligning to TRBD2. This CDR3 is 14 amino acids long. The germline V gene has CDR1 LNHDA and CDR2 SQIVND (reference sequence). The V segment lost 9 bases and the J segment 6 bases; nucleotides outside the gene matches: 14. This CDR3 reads CASSRRTSGSEQYF. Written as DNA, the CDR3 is TGTGCCAGCTCCAGGAGGACTAGTGGGTCCGAGCAGTACTTC.

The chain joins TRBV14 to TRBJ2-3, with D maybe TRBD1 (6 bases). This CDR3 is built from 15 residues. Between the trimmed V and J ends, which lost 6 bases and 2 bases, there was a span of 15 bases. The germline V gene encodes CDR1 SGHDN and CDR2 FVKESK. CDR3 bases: TGTGCCAGCAGGTCCACAGGGATCTACACAGATACGCAGTATTTT. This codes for CASRSTGIYTDTQYF.

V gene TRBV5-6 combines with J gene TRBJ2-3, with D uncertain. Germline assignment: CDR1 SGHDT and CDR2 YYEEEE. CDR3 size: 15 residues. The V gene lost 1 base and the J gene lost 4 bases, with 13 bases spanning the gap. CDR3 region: CASSLPGFKADTQYF. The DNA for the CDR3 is TGTGCCAGCAGCTTGCCTGGGTTCAAGGCAGATACGCAGTATTTT.

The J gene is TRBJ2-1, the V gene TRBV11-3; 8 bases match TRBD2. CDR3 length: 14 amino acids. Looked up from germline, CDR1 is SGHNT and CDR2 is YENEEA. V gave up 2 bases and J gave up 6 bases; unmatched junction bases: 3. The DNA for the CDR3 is TGTGCCAGCAGCTTAATGCGGGAGGTCAATGAGCAGTTCTTC. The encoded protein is CASSLMREVNEQFF.

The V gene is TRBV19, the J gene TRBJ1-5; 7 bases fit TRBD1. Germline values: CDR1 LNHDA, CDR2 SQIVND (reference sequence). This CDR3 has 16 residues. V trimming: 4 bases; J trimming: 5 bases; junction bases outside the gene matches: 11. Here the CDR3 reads CASSTARQGADQPQHF. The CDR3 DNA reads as TGTGCCAGTAGTACCGCCAGACAGGGTGCTGATCAGCCCCAGCATTTT.

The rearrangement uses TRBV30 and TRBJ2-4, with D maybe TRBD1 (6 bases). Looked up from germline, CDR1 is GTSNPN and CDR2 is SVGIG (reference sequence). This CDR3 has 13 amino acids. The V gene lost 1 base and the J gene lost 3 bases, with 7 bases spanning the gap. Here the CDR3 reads CAWSEGDKNIQYF. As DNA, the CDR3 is TGTGCCTGGAGTGAGGGGGACAAAAACATTCAGTACTTC.

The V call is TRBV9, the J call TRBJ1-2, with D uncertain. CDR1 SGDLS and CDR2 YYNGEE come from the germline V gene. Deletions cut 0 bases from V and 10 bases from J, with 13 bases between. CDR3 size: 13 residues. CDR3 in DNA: TGTGCCAGCAGCGTAGCTGGCTATCCCTCCTACACCTTC. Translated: CASSVAGYPSYTF.

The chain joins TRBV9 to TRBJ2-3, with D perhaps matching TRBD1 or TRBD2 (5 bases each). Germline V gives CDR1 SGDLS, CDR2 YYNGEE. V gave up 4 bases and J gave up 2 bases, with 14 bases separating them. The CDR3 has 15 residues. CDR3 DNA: TGTGCCAGCAGCTTATGGGGGATGAACACAGATACGCAGTATTTT. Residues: CASSLWGMNTDTQYF.

CDR3 residues: CASSRNRNTGELFF. The CDR3 DNA follows: TGTGCCAGCTCACGGAACAGGAACACCGGGGAGCTGTTTTTT. The chain employs TRBV18 and TRBJ2-2; D is undetermined. Deletions cut 4 bases from V and 1 base from J, with 7 bases between. Germline V gene sequence: CDR1 KGHSH, CDR2 LQKENI. The CDR3 spans 14 residues.

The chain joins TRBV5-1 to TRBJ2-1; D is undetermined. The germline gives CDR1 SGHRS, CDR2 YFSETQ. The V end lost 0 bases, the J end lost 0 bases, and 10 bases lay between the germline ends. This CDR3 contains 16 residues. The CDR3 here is CASSLASRSSYNEQFF. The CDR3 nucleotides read TGCGCCAGCAGCTTGGCCAGTCGGAGCTCCTACAATGAGCAGTTCTTC.

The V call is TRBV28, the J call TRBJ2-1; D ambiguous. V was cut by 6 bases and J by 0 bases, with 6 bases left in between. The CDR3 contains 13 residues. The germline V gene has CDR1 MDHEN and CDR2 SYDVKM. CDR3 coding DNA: TGTGCCAGCAGCCGGGCCTCCTACAATGAGCAGTTCTTC. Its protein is CASSRASYNEQFF.

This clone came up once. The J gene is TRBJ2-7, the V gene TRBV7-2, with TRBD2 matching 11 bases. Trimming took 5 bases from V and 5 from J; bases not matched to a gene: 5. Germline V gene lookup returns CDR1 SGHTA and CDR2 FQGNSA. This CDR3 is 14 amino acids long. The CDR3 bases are TGTGCCAGCAGCCGGGGACTAGCGGCCGACGAGCAGTACTTC. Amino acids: CASSRGLAADEQYF.

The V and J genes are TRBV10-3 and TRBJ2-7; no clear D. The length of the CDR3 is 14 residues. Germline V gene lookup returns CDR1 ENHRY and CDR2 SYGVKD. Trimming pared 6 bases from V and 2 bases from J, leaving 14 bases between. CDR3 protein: CAIRDSSETYEQYF. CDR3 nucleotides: TGTGCCATCAGAGATAGCTCCGAGACCTACGAGCAGTACTTC.